Listed below are T cell receptor beta chains from one sample, sequenced in a study of metastatic and nonmetastatic thyroid tumors. TCRdb reprocessed the PCR reads via MiXCR. The sample lists approximately 12,000 clones; around 29% were seen once. Sequenced: tumor tissue. The receptors derive from a female donor with papillary thyroid cancer or a benign thyroid nodule (not recorded which). Some clones in this sample may be carry-over from other donors' samples. CDR3s include the opening cysteine and the closing phenylalanine or tryptophan. The D gene is left open where the match is weak. Not every row has a clone size; where given, it reads once, few, many or a size class.

v_gene	j_gene	d_gene	len	abundance	CDR3nt	CDR3aa
TRBV5-1	TRBJ2-7	.	15	.	TGCGCCAGCAGCATAGAAGGGATAAACTCCTACGAGCAGTACTTC	CASSIEGINSYEQYF
TRBV16	TRBJ2-5	.	11	many	TGTGCCAGCAGCCACCAAGAGACCCAGTACTTC	CASSHQETQYF
TRBV10-3	TRBJ2-7	TRBD1	14	.	TGTGCCATCAGTGCCGGGACAGGTCCCTACGAGCAGTACTTC	CAISAGTGPYEQYF
TRBV20-1	TRBJ2-2	TRBD2	13	.	TGCAGTGCTACCCAAGGGAGGGCCGGGGAGCTGTTTTTT	CSATQGRAGELFF
TRBV19	TRBJ2-5	.	13	few	TGTGCCAGTAGTAGGGGTATTCGCGAGACCCAGTACTTC	CASSRGIRETQYF
TRBV28	TRBJ2-1	TRBD2	14	.	TGTGCCAGCAGTCCACCGGGACTAGCCAGTGAGCAGTTCTTC	CASSPPGLASEQFF
TRBV19	TRBJ1-1	.	14	few	TGTGCCAGTAGTTTTTCGGTTTCTCTCACTGAAGCTTTCTTT	CASSFSVSLTEAFF
TRBV18	TRBJ2-5	TRBD2	14	many	TGTGCCAGCTCACCAGGACTAGCGAGGGAGACCCAGTACTTC	CASSPGLARETQYF
TRBV20-1	TRBJ2-2	.	14	.	TGCAGTGCTAGAGATATCAGCTACACCGGGGAGCTGTTTTTT	CSARDISYTGELFF
TRBV27	TRBJ2-3	.	16	few	TGTGCCAGCAGTTTAGGGACAACGCTAAGCACAGATACGCAGTATTTT	CASSLGTTLSTDTQYF
TRBV19	TRBJ1-6	TRBD1	13	few	TGTGCCAGCCAGGGGGCTTATAATTCACCCCTCCACTTT	CASQGAYNSPLHF
TRBV2	TRBJ2-2	.	12	many	TGTGCCACCTGGTCAGGGACCGGGGAGCTGTTTTTT	CATWSGTGELFF
TRBV5-1	TRBJ2-1	TRBD1	14	many	TGCGCCAGCAGCTCGGGACAGGGATTGGATGAGCAGTTCTTC	CASSSGQGLDEQFF
TRBV11-2	TRBJ2-3	.	16	medium-sized	TGTGCCAGCAGCTTAATCCGGGGGGCTAGCACAGATACGCAGTATTTT	CASSLIRGASTDTQYF
TRBV27	TRBJ1-2	.	15	.	TGTGCCAGCAGTTTGGGGGCCCCGAGGAGCTATGGCTACACCTTC	CASSLGAPRSYGYTF
TRBV6-2/TRBV6-3	TRBJ2-5	.	13	.	TGTGCCAGCAGTTTTCAGGGACAAGAGACCCAGTACTTC	CASSFQGQETQYF
TRBV5-4	TRBJ2-3	TRBD2	17	.	TGTGCCAGCAGCTCGGGACTAGCGTGGGCGAACACAGATACGCAGTATTTT	CASSSGLAWANTDTQYF
TRBV12-3/TRBV12-4	TRBJ2-3	TRBD1	14	.	TGTGCCAGCAGGCGGACAGGGGTCCCAGATACGCAGTATTTT	CASRRTGVPDTQYF
TRBV12-3/TRBV12-4	TRBJ1-4	TRBD1	17	few	TGTGCCCGCAGTCAATGGACAGGCCTGGCAACTAATGAAAAACTGCTTTTT	CARSQWTGLATNEKLLF
TRBV19	TRBJ1-5	.	13	many	TGTGCCAGTAGTATTAGGTTGAGGCAGCCCCAGCATTTT	CASSIRLRQPQHF
TRBV20-1	TRBJ1-6	.	15	.	TGCAGTGCGAGGACGGCGAGCTCCTATAATTCACCCCTCCACTTT	CSARTASSYNSPLHF
TRBV30	TRBJ2-7	.	12	.	TGTGCCTGGAGTGTAAAAGGGGACGAGCAGTACTTC	CAWSVKGDEQYF
TRBV3-1	TRBJ2-1	TRBD2	16	many	TGTGCCAGCAGCCAAGATCGGCGGGAGGGCGACAATGAGCAGTTCTTC	CASSQDRREGDNEQFF
TRBV30	TRBJ2-1	.	13	.	TGTGCCTGGAGTGTTTTGGTGTTACATGAGCAGTTCTTC	CAWSVLVLHEQFF
TRBV20-1	TRBJ2-6	TRBD1	17	many	TGCAGTGCTATCCCGGACAGGCGCATCGCTGGGGCCAACGTCCTGACTTTC	CSAIPDRRIAGANVLTF
TRBV7-6	TRBJ2-1	TRBD2	13	many	TGTGCCAGCAGCTTATCTAGCGGGAGTTCGCAGTTCTTC	CASSLSSGSSQFF
TRBV5-5	TRBJ2-7	.	12	.	TGTGCCAGCAGCTTCCGGGGTTTCGAGCAGTACTTC	CASSFRGFEQYF
TRBV20-1	TRBJ2-6	.	14	many	TGCAGTGCTGCCAGGGGCTCTGGGGCCAACGTCCTGACTTTC	CSAARGSGANVLTF
TRBV30	TRBJ1-1	.	12	.	TGTGCCTGCAAGGGCGGGCGCACTGAAGCTTTCTTT	CACKGGRTEAFF
TRBV3-1	TRBJ1-2	.	15	many	TGTGCCAGCAGCCAAGGGGCAGCGGGGAGGTGGGGCTACACCTTC	CASSQGAAGRWGYTF
TRBV20-1	TRBJ1-4	.	16	.	TGCAGTGCTAGAGATGGGCCGGGACGAGCGAATGAAAAACTGTTTTTT	CSARDGPGRANEKLFF
TRBV28	TRBJ1-2	TRBD1	16	.	TGTGCCAGCAGCATAGGACAGGGGATGGGTAACTATGGCTACACCTTC	CASSIGQGMGNYGYTF
TRBV3-1	TRBJ1-1	.	18	.	TGTGCCAGCAGCCCTCAGTCCTGGGACGAATATTTGAACACTGAAGCTTTCTTT	CASSPQSWDEYLNTEAFF
TRBV3-1	TRBJ1-1	.	15	many	TGTGCCAGCAGCAGCGGGTTAGTGCAGAACACTGAAGCTTTCTTT	CASSSGLVQNTEAFF
TRBV30	TRBJ2-3	.	15	many	TGTGCCTGGAGCGCGGCGCTAATCAGCACAGATACGCAGTATTTT	CAWSAALISTDTQYF
TRBV7-2	TRBJ2-3	.	14	.	TGTGCCAGCAGCCGGGACAAACACACAGATACGCAGTATTTT	CASSRDKHTDTQYF
TRBV29-1	TRBJ2-3	.	14	many	TGCAGCTCGGATGGGGGTGGAGGCACAGATACGCAGTATTTT	CSSDGGGGTDTQYF
TRBV5-1	TRBJ2-6	.	14	many	TGCGCCAGTGAAGCCGGCCCTGGGGCCAACGTCCTGACTTTC	CASEAGPGANVLTF
TRBV18	TRBJ2-3	TRBD1	14	many	TGTGCCAGCTCACCACGACAGGGCGCCGGTACGCAGTATTTT	CASSPRQGAGTQYF
TRBV6-2/TRBV6-3	TRBJ1-6	.	15	.	TGTGCCAGCAAGAAGAGGTTTAATGAGGATTCACCCCTCCACTTT	CASKKRFNEDSPLHF
TRBV4-1	TRBJ2-7	TRBD2	17	many	TGCGCCAGCAGCCAAGGATTAGGGACTAGCGTATCCTACGAGCAGTACTTC	CASSQGLGTSVSYEQYF
TRBV20-1	TRBJ2-2	.	14	.	TGCAGTGCTAGGCCACCTCAGGGCTCCGGGGAGCTGTTTTTT	CSARPPQGSGELFF
TRBV12-3/TRBV12-4	TRBJ1-5	.	16	many	TGTGCCAGCAGTTTTGGGTCTAGCATCGGCAATCAGCCCCAGCATTTT	CASSFGSSIGNQPQHF
TRBV4-1	TRBJ1-3	.	15	few	TGCGCCAGCAGCCAAGCACCAGGTTATATAAACACCATATATTTT	CASSQAPGYINTIYF
TRBV6-2/TRBV6-3	TRBJ2-3	TRBD2	14	many	TGTGCCAGCAGTTACGGGAGGGACACAGATACGCAGTATTTT	CASSYGRDTDTQYF
TRBV2	TRBJ1-1	.	15	medium-sized	TGTGCCAGCAGTGTGAAGGGAGGAATGCCCACTGAAGCTTTCTTT	CASSVKGGMPTEAFF
TRBV28	TRBJ1-2	TRBD1	13	few	TGTGCCAGCAGTCCGGGGGACAGTTATGGCTACACCTTC	CASSPGDSYGYTF
TRBV5-5	TRBJ1-2	.	13	.	TGTGCCAGCAGCACGACCGCTAAGCATGGCTACACCTTC	CASSTTAKHGYTF
TRBV9	TRBJ1-1	.	12	few	TGTGCCAGCAGCGGGTCGAACACTGAAGCTTTCTTT	CASSGSNTEAFF